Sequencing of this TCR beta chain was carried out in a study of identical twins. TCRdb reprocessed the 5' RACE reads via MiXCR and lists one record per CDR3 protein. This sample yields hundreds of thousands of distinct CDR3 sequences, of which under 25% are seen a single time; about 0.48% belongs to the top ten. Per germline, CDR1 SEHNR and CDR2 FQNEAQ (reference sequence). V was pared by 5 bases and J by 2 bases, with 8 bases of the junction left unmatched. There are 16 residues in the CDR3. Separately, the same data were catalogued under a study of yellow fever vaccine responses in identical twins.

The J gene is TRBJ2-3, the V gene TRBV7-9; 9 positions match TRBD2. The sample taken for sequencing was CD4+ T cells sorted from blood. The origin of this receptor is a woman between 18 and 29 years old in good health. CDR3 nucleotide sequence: TGTGCCAGCAGCCCCATAGCGGGGGCCCACACAGATACGCAGTATTTT. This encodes CASSPIAGAHTDTQYF.